This TCR beta chain was recorded in a study of CD8 T cells in ankylosing spondylitis. Study findings and constraints: Reactive arthritis synovial fluid and blood previously showed some of these motif variants. Characteristic of ankylosing spondylitis blood, it appeared, was a TCR beta motif comprising several highly homologous variants.

The V end lost 0 bases, the J end lost 0 bases, and 12 bases lay between the germline ends. There are 17 residues in the CDR3. Germline V lookup: CDR1 SGHTA, CDR2 FQGTGA. Many counts were recorded for this clonotype. Its antigen is unknown. Libraries for TCR beta were made by quantitative 5'-RACE with molecular barcodes. TCRdb re-analysed the 5' RACE reads in MiXCR, keeping a single row per CDR3 protein. The top ten hold 9.9% of the sample, which has 90,000 to 100,000 distinct CDR3 sequences, about 7.7% seen once. Input material: blood, either unsorted or a sorted T cell fraction (not recorded which). This chain uses TRBV7-3 with TRBJ2-1; either TRBD1 or TRBD2 may fit D (6 bases each). The receptor's source is a male donor with ankylosing spondylitis or in good health (not recorded which). Here the CDR3 reads CASSLTGGGISYNEQFF. CDR3 in DNA: TGTGCCAGCAGCTTAACTGGAGGGGGAATCTCCTACAATGAGCAGTTCTTC.